The 5 T cell receptor beta chains below come from one sample, sequenced in a study of early T cells in non-severe SARS-CoV-2 infection. TCRdb fed the 5' RACE reads into MiXCR, producing one record per CDR3 protein. The table records tens of thousands of distinct CDR3 sequences, roughly 5.7% of them present only once. Sequenced material: whole blood, taken at baseline. These TCRs come from an adult who was a healthcare worker with PCR-confirmed SARS-CoV-2 infection or an uninfected control (not recorded which).

This clonotype occurred a few times. The chain couples TRBV9 to TRBJ2-5, with D perhaps assigned TRBD1 or TRBD2 (5 bases each). V shed 0 bases and J shed 5 bases, with 17 bases lying between them. Germline V gives CDR1 SGDLS, CDR2 YYNGEE. The CDR3 has 16 amino acids. The CDR3 loop is CASSVVGSGTGETQYF. CDR3 nucleotide sequence: TGTGCCAGCAGCGTAGTAGGTAGTGGGACGGGGGAGACCCAGTACTTC.

This clonotype was observed at least ten times. The gene calls are TRBV20-1 and TRBJ2-6; D remains ambiguous. There are 15 residues in the CDR3. The germline CDR1 and CDR2 sequences are DFQATT and SNEGSKA (reference sequence). V shed 3 bases and J shed 0 bases, with 9 bases lying between them. The CDR3 loop reads CSASHSTSGANVLTF. CDR3 nucleotides: TGCAGTGCTAGTCACAGTACCTCTGGGGCCAACGTCCTGACTTTC.

A few counts support this clonotype. The chain couples TRBV7-2 to TRBJ2-3; D is perhaps TRBD2 (7 bases). V gave up 1 base and J gave up 5 bases, with 16 bases separating them. Germline values: CDR1 SGHTA, CDR2 FQGNSA. This CDR3 contains 16 residues. The CDR3 is CASSLVVGLGGDTQYF. For the CDR3, the DNA is TGTGCCAGCAGCTTAGTGGTCGGACTAGGGGGAGATACGCAGTATTTT.

The table lists this clonotype with a few counts. The rearrangement joins TRBV12-2 to TRBJ2-5; the table calls TRBD1, which could not be checked here. TRBV12-2 is deemed a pseudogene. This CDR3 has 18 amino acids. CDR3 region: CASRLSPTTGMVQETQYF. The CDR3 nucleotides read TGTGCAAGTCGCTTATCCCCGACCACAGGGATGGTCCAAGAGACCCAGTACTTC.

This clonotype was seen many times. The CDR3, as DNA: TGTGCCACCGCGGACAGTACAGATACGCAGTATTTT. Amino acids: CATADSTDTQYF. This rearrangement joins TRBV15 to TRBJ2-3, with D possibly being TRBD1 (6 bases). Germline V gene sequence: CDR1 LNHNV, CDR2 YYDKDF (reference sequence). The CDR3 consists of 12 residues. Trimming shortened V by 8 bases and J by 3 bases, and 9 bases separated the two germline ends.